A single sample is the source of the 31 T cell receptor beta chains below, sequenced in a study of blood T cell repertoires in COVID-19. Profiling relied on immunoSEQ multiplex PCR, and the TCRdb table lists in-frame clones only, not all of them. The data hold 150,000 to 200,000 clones, with around 84% observed a single time. Material: peripheral blood. Source of these receptors: a man aged 40-49 years with active or convalescent COVID-19.

This clone was seen once. This chain connects TRBV5-1 to TRBJ2-7; TRBD1 aligns across 10 bases. Germline V lookup: CDR1 SGHRS, CDR2 YFSETQ. The CDR3 extends over 14 amino acids. Losses at the gene ends were 4 bases for V and 4 bases for J; bases not matched to a gene: 5. CDR3 sequence reads: CASSPDRGTYEQYF. Here the CDR3 DNA reads TGCGCCAGCAGCCCGGACAGGGGGACGTACGAGCAGTACTTC. Looking up the rest from reference TRBV5-1 and TRBJ2-7 gives the full variable domain: KAGVTQTPRYLIKTRGQQVTLSCSPISGHRSVSWYQQTPGQGLQFLFEYFSETQRNKGNFPGRFSGRQFSNSRSEMNVSTLELGDSALYLCASSPDRGTYEQYFGPGTRLTVT.

This clone was counted a single time. The chain links TRBV27 to TRBJ2-3, with 10 nucleotides matching TRBD2. The germline V gene encodes CDR1 MNHEY and CDR2 SMNVEV (reference sequence). The CDR3 has 14 amino acids. The V gene end was trimmed by 7 bases and the J gene end by 6 bases; junction bases not matched to a gene: 7. The CDR3 sequence: CASIPSGGGDTQYF. The CDR3, as DNA: TGTGCCAGCATCCCTAGCGGGGGAGGGGATACGCAGTATTTT.

This chain connects TRBV3-1 (or the pseudogene TRBV3-2) to TRBJ1-6; tentatively, D is TRBD1 (5 bases). The V end lost 1 base, the J end lost 7 bases, and 14 bases lay between the germline ends. Germline values: CDR1 LGHDT, CDR2 YNNKEL (reference sequence). This CDR3 comprises 16 residues. The CDR3 spells CASSQGSGEMNSPLHF. CDR3 nucleotide sequence: TGTGCCAGCAGCCAAGGTTCGGGGGAGATGAATTCACCCCTCCACTTT.

The chain couples TRBV6-5 to TRBJ2-5, with 7 bases fitting TRBD1. The CDR3 spans 15 residues. Losses at the gene ends were 6 bases for V and 5 bases for J; bases not matched to a gene: 12. Germline V gene data show CDR1 as MNHEY and CDR2 as SVGAGI. CDR3 amino acids: CASSLTGMVEETQYF. Written as DNA, the CDR3 is TGTGCCAGCAGCCTGACAGGGATGGTCGAGGAGACCCAGTACTTC.

The chain carries TRBV27 and TRBJ2-7, with D maybe TRBD1 (7 bases). V was shortened by 2 bases and J by 1 base, with 12 bases between the two germline ends. The CDR3 spans 15 residues. CDR1 and CDR2 (germline): MNHEY, SMNVEV (reference sequence). The CDR3 protein is CASSLQGGLSYEQYF. CDR3 sequence (DNA): TGTGCCAGCAGTTTACAGGGGGGCCTATCCTACGAGCAGTACTTC.

V is TRBV10-3 and J is TRBJ1-6; a possible D gene is TRBD1 (5 bases). The CDR3 has 15 residues. Deletions cut 0 bases from V and 7 bases from J, with 10 bases between. Germline CDR1 and CDR2: ENHRY and SYGVKD. The CDR3 is CAISESRDRNSPLHF. In DNA, the CDR3 is TGTGCCATCAGTGAGTCCAGGGATCGGAATTCACCCCTCCACTTT.

The chain is built from TRBV10-1 and TRBJ2-3, with D unclear. The CDR3 is 12 amino acids. The V gene's germline CDR1 is WNHNN and CDR2 SYGVQD (reference sequence). The ends were cut back, 9 bases at V and 1 base at J, with 8 bases in the middle. CDR3 DNA: TGCGCCAGACAGTGCTGCACAGATACGCAGTATTTT. Protein: CARQCCTDTQYF.

The chain is built from TRBV2 and TRBJ1-1; D possibly corresponds to TRBD1 (5 bases). This CDR3 spans 13 amino acids. The V and J ends lost 11 bases and 0 bases respectively, with 13 bases between them. CDR1 SNHLY and CDR2 FYNNEI come from the germline V gene. The CDR3, as DNA: TGTGCCTTCACAGGAACAATGAACACTGAAGCTTTCTTT. This sequence encodes CAFTGTMNTEAFF.

This clone occurred a few times. The chain recombines TRBV4-1 with TRBJ1-4; 11 bases map to TRBD1. CDR1 MGHRA and CDR2 YSYEKL come from the germline V gene. CDR3 length: 15 amino acids. The V and J ends lost 3 bases and 7 bases, in that order; junction bases with no gene match: 4. CDR3 nucleotides: TGCGCCAGCAGCCAGGGGACAGGGGGAAGTGAAAAACTGTTTTTT. It yields the protein CASSQGTGGSEKLFF.

The V call is TRBV7-9, the J call TRBJ1-4; 9 bases are shared with TRBD1. Looked up from germline, CDR1 is SEHNR and CDR2 is FQNEAQ (reference sequence). The CDR3 contains 15 residues. Trimming removed 5 bases from V and 6 bases from J; junction bases left unmatched: 7. CDR3 sequence (DNA): TGTGCCAGCAGCCGGTGGACAGGGGAGGATGAAAAACTGTTTTTT. Amino acid sequence: CASSRWTGEDEKLFF.

The CDR3 region has the DNA TGTGCCAGCAGTACAGGACAGCAGCAGTACTTC. Amino acid sequence: CASSTGQQQYF. This chain joins TRBV6-6 and TRBJ2-7; D might be TRBD1 (6 bases). The CDR3 runs 11 residues. Per germline, CDR1 MNHNY and CDR2 SVGAGI (reference sequence). The V end was cut by 5 bases, the J end by 8 bases, with 10 bases between.

V is TRBV12-5 and J is TRBJ1-1; 8 nucleotides line up with TRBD1. From germline, CDR1 is LGHNT and CDR2 FRNRAP. This CDR3 is 13 amino acids long. Trimming at V came to 0 bases and at J to 8 bases, leaving 2 bases not matched to a gene. CDR3 loop: CASGLVGQEEAFF. The CDR3 DNA sequence: TGTGCTAGTGGTTTGGTGGGACAGGAAGAAGCTTTCTTT.

The chain combines TRBV2 with TRBJ2-5; 7 nucleotides line up with TRBD1. The CDR3 runs to 14 residues. Germline V gene sequence: CDR1 SNHLY, CDR2 FYNNEI. V lost 3 bases and J lost 2; bases outside the gene matches: 3. The CDR3: CASSEGTVQETQYF. DNA of the CDR3: TGTGCCAGCAGTGAGGGGACAGTTCAAGAGACCCAGTACTTC.

CDR3 bases: TGTGCCAGCAGCTTAGAGGTAGCGGGGCCCCAAGAGACCCAGTACTTC. It yields the protein CASSLEVAGPQETQYF. The chain joins TRBV7-9 to TRBJ2-5; 8 bases are a match to TRBD2. The CDR3 covers 16 residues. The V segment lost 1 base and the J segment 1 base; nucleotides outside the gene matches: 5. From germline, CDR1 is SEHNR and CDR2 FQNEAQ (reference sequence).

The chain uses TRBV11-3 and TRBJ1-2; D remains ambiguous. The V and J ends lost 6 bases and 2 bases respectively, with 13 bases between them. This CDR3 is 14 amino acids long. Germline-derived CDR1 and CDR2 are SGHNT and YENEEA. This CDR3 reads CASSHTHGNYGYTF. The DNA of the CDR3 is TGTGCCAGCAGTCACACACATGGCAACTATGGCTACACCTTC.

This clone was observed once. This rearrangement joins TRBV6-6 to TRBJ1-2; D is perhaps TRBD1 (6 bases). Germline V gene data show CDR1 as MNHNY and CDR2 as SVGAGI (reference sequence). This CDR3 comprises 14 residues. With 6 bases removed from V and 2 bases from J, the gap between germline ends came to 13 bases. The CDR3 sequence is CASSDRKGNYGYTF. The CDR3 DNA reads as TGTGCCAGCAGCGACAGGAAAGGGAACTATGGCTACACCTTC.

The chain employs TRBV12-3 or TRBV12-4 and TRBJ2-7; 8 bases line up with TRBD1. This CDR3 spans 13 amino acids. The ends lost 2 bases at V and 6 bases at J; junction bases unmatched: 3. The CDR3: CASSLIGTGEQYF. In DNA form, the CDR3 reads TGTGCCAGCAGTTTAATCGGGACAGGCGAGCAGTACTTC.

This clone occurred once. The gene calls are TRBV6-6 and TRBJ1-1; D possibly corresponds to TRBD1 (6 bases). CDR1 MNHNY and CDR2 SVGAGI come from the germline V gene (reference sequence). This CDR3 contains 12 residues. With 7 bases removed from V and 8 bases from J, the gap between germline ends came to 14 bases. This CDR3 is CASISKGGEAFF. DNA for the CDR3: TGTGCCAGCATCTCTAAGGGGGGGGAAGCTTTCTTT.

This chain links TRBV12-3 or TRBV12-4 with TRBJ2-7, with D possibly TRBD2 on 5 matching bases. This CDR3 region has 13 residues. Trimming left V 3 bases short and J 3 bases short, with 9 bases between. In nucleotides, the CDR3 is TGTGCCAGCAGTTTTACCCGGGGCTACGAGCAGTACTTC. Residues: CASSFTRGYEQYF.

In regard to this clone: The sample holds other DNA sequences that translate to the same CDR3. This sequence joins TRBV5-1 and TRBJ1-1; 7 nucleotides line up with TRBD1. The CDR3 covers 15 residues. V shed 1 base, J shed 2 bases, and the junction held 5 bases outside the gene matches. Germline CDR1 and CDR2: SGHRS and YFSETQ. The CDR3 reads CASSLLQGGNTEAFF. The DNA of the CDR3 is TGCGCCAGCAGCTTGTTGCAGGGGGGAAACACTGAAGCTTTCTTT. Full variable domain (rest looked up from reference TRBV5-1 and TRBJ1-1): KAGVTQTPRYLIKTRGQQVTLSCSPISGHRSVSWYQQTPGQGLQFLFEYFSETQRNKGNFPGRFSGRQFSNSRSEMNVSTLELGDSALYLCASSLLQGGNTEAFFGQGTRLTVV.

The genes are TRBV28 and TRBJ2-2; 10 bases are shared with TRBD2. After removal of 5 bases from V and 1 base from J, the junction contained 10 bases not matched to a gene. The CDR3 contains 18 residues. Germline values: CDR1 MDHEN, CDR2 SYDVKM. CDR3 in DNA: TGTGCCAGCAGTCCTAGCGGGGGACCTACGGAGAACACCGGGGAGCTGTTTTTT. This translates into CASSPSGGPTENTGELFF.

The chain joins TRBV5-1 to TRBJ1-6; TRBD1 matches 9 bases. J was trimmed by 9 bases and V by 3 bases; bases with no gene match: 7. The CDR3 totals 15 residues. Germline values: CDR1 SGHRS, CDR2 YFSETQ. CDR3 in DNA: TGCGCCAGCAGCTGGACGGGACAGGGTTCTTCACCCCTCCACTTT. Translated, it gives CASSWTGQGSSPLHF.

V gene TRBV9 combines with J gene TRBJ1-6, with a tentative D call TRBD1 (5 bases). The germline V and J ends were trimmed by 4 bases and 9 bases, with 17 bases remaining between them. The germline V gene has CDR1 SGDLS and CDR2 YYNGEE. This CDR3 contains 15 residues. DNA of the CDR3: TGTGCCAGCAGCTCTGGCGGGGGGGTGGGTTCACCCCTCCACTTT. Its translation is CASSSGGGVGSPLHF.

In this sample, this clone turned up once. The CDR3 DNA reads TGTGCCAGCAGCCCCCTCCGGAACACTGAAGCTTTCTTT. Translated: CASSPLRNTEAFF. The chain employs TRBV9 and TRBJ1-1; D gene unclear. The V and J ends lost 4 bases and 1 base respectively, with 8 bases between them. CDR1 is SGDLS and CDR2 is YYNGEE in the germline V gene. This CDR3 contains 13 residues.

The chain recombines TRBV19 with TRBJ2-7; no definite D call. Germline V gene data show CDR1 as LNHDA and CDR2 as SQIVND (reference sequence). Trimming pared 9 bases from V and 0 bases from J, leaving 15 bases between. The CDR3 loop spans 14 amino acids. The CDR3 reads CASRLQPFSYEQYF. As DNA, the CDR3 is TGTGCCAGCCGACTCCAACCTTTCTCCTACGAGCAGTACTTC.

The chain carries TRBV10-3 and TRBJ1-6, with D maybe TRBD1 (5 bases). CDR1 is ENHRY, CDR2 SYGVKD, per germline. The CDR3 is made up of 15 amino acids. V was clipped by 3 bases and J by 7 bases, with 13 bases between them. The CDR3 DNA reads TGTGCCATCAGTGACAGGGATGGAGGGAATTCACCCCTCCACTTT. Amino acids: CAISDRDGGNSPLHF.

This chain joins TRBV28 and TRBJ1-6, with 8 bases lining up with TRBD1. Germline assignment: CDR1 MDHEN and CDR2 SYDVKM. The V gene end was trimmed by 10 bases and the J gene end by 6 bases; junction bases not matched to a gene: 8. The CDR3 contains 14 residues. CDR3: CAIAGGGGNSPLHF. The CDR3 coding sequence is TGTGCCATCGCAGGGGGCGGGGGTAATTCACCCCTCCACTTT.

The V gene is TRBV3-1 (or the pseudogene TRBV3-2), the J gene TRBJ1-6; possible D gene TRBD1, 5 bases. The CDR3 sequence is 13 residues long. Trimming stripped 3 bases from V and 10 bases from J, with 10 bases between. Germline V lookup: CDR1 LGHDT, CDR2 YNNKEL (reference sequence). The CDR3 is CASSQATGSPLHF. CDR3 in DNA: TGTGCCAGCAGCCAGGCCACAGGATCACCCCTCCACTTT.

The chain couples TRBV6-2 or TRBV6-3 to TRBJ2-6; 7 nucleotides line up with TRBD1. Trimming took 2 bases from V and 2 from J; bases not matched to a gene: 6. The germline gives CDR1 MNHEY, CDR2 SVGEGT. This CDR3 has 17 residues. CDR3 bases: TGTGCCAGCAGTTACGGGGCAGGGGGAGCTGGGGCCAACGTCCTGACTTTC. Translated: CASSYGAGGAGANVLTF.

The chain has TRBV7-3 and TRBJ2-3; 11 bases fit TRBD2. The length of the CDR3 is 16 residues. CDR1 and CDR2 from the germline V gene are SGHTA and FQGTGA. The V and J ends lost 0 bases and 6 bases, in that order; junction bases with no gene match: 5. CDR3 sequence (DNA): TGTGCCAGCAGCTTAACTAGCGGGGGGGCTCGGGATACGCAGTATTTT. Residues: CASSLTSGGARDTQYF.

V is TRBV5-1 and J is TRBJ1-2; the D gene is possibly TRBD1 (5 bases). The CDR3 is 15 residues long. Trimming took off 4 bases at V and 5 bases at J, with 18 bases between the two ends. CDR1 is SGHRS and CDR2 is YFSETQ in the germline V gene. In DNA, the CDR3 is TGCGCCAGCAGCGACCCCGGGGGGGATCGATATGGCTACACCTTC. It encodes CASSDPGGDRYGYTF.